One and the same sample provided the 6 T cell receptor beta chains below, sequenced in a study of T cells after yellow fever vaccination. MiXCR, run by TCRdb on the 5' RACE reads, gives a single entry per CDR3 protein. The table includes about 340,000 distinct CDR3 sequences, about 4% detected once. Sequenced material: PBMCs, taken 5 days after the yellow fever booster vaccination. The receptors were sampled from a man aged 18-30 years who received the YFV17D yellow fever vaccine.

In this sample, this clonotype turned up a few times. The rearrangement uses TRBV7-8 and TRBJ1-5; no definite D call. Between the trimmed V and J ends, which lost 5 bases and 3 bases, there was a span of 14 bases. This CDR3 comprises 15 residues. Germline loops: CDR1 SGHVS, CDR2 FQNEAQ. The CDR3: CASSDVGSSNQPQHF. In nucleotides, the CDR3 is TGTGCCAGCAGCGACGTCGGCTCCTCCAATCAGCCCCAGCATTTT.

This clonotype was found many times. The V gene is TRBV5-1, the J gene TRBJ2-7; possibly TRBD2 for D (6 bases). Trimming left V 2 bases short and J 5 bases short, with 8 bases between. The CDR3 is made up of 12 amino acids. CDR1 is SGHRS, CDR2 YFSETQ, per germline. This chain's CDR3 is CASSFGGNEQYF. For the CDR3, the DNA is TGCGCCAGCAGCTTTGGAGGGAACGAGCAGTACTTC.

In this sample, this clonotype turned up a few times. The chain carries TRBV19 and TRBJ2-1; 9 bases map to TRBD2. Germline V gene data show CDR1 as LNHDA and CDR2 as SQIVND (reference sequence). J lost 6 bases, V lost 3 bases, and 3 bases had no gene match. The CDR3 has 14 amino acids. CDR3 region: CASSINSGGNEQFF. The CDR3, as DNA: TGTGCCAGTAGTATTAATAGCGGGGGCAATGAGCAGTTCTTC.

The J gene is TRBJ1-1, the V gene TRBV18; TRBD1 agrees at 8 bases. Per germline, CDR1 KGHSH and CDR2 LQKENI. This CDR3 has 14 residues. Trimming took 5 bases from V and 8 from J; bases not matched to a gene: 10. CDR3 coding DNA: TGTGCCAGCTCATCTCTGACAGGGGCGACCGAAGCTTTCTTT. Protein sequence: CASSSLTGATEAFF.

At least ten counts were recorded for this clonotype. The chain couples TRBV28 to TRBJ2-1; 9 bases map to TRBD2. V gave up 5 bases and J gave up 4 bases; unmatched junction bases: 9. The CDR3 sequence is 16 residues long. Looked up from germline, CDR1 is MDHEN and CDR2 is SYDVKM. In DNA form, the CDR3 reads TGTGCCAGCAGTCCGCGTACAGCGGGGGGATACAATGAGCAGTTCTTC. It encodes CASSPRTAGGYNEQFF.

V and J are TRBV20-1 and TRBJ1-1; D uncertain. The CDR3 has 14 residues. CDR1 DFQATT and CDR2 SNEGSKA come from the germline V gene (reference sequence). The V and J ends lost 0 bases and 3 bases respectively, with 11 bases between them. CDR3 DNA sequence: TGCAGTGCTAGAGATTGGGAACTATACACTGAAGCTTTCTTT. Residues: CSARDWELYTEAFF.